This is a list of T cell receptor beta chains from one sample in a study of T cells in tumors after PD-1 blockade. The table came from immunoSEQ multiplex PCR; TCRdb's copy has only in-frame clones and leaves some out. The sample shows some 47,000 clones, 75% to 80% of them seen only once. The sequencing used PBMCs, collected before anti-PD-1 treatment. The receptors derive from a human donor with basal cell carcinoma. The CDR3 runs from the conserved cysteine through the conserved F or W. D genes are given only for firm matches. Size is omitted from some rows. Given values are once, few, many or a class for expanded clones.

j_call clone_size v_call d_call cdr3_aa cdr3_nt
TRBJ2-5 NA TRBV9 TRBD2 CASSSSGSFQETQYF TGTGCCAGCAGCAGTAGCGGGAGCTTCCAAGAGACCCAGTACTTC
TRBJ1-5 once TRBV5-8 NA CASSLRDGDQPQHF TGTGCCAGCAGCTTAAGGGACGGGGATCAGCCCCAGCATTTT
TRBJ2-1 NA TRBV2 TRBD2 CASSPTGTSGSFDNEQFF TGTGCCAGCAGCCCAACCGGGACTAGCGGGAGTTTCGACAATGAGCAGTTCTTC
TRBJ1-2 NA TRBV29-1 TRBD1 CSAKDRAGYGYTF TGCAGCGCAAAAGACAGGGCGGGCTATGGCTACACCTTC
TRBJ1-1 NA TRBV7-9 NA CASGIRGTEVAFF TGTGCCAGCGGCATCAGGGGAACAGAGGTAGCTTTCTTT
TRBJ2-2 NA TRBV3-1/TRBV3-2 NA CASSQAGWGTLTGELFF TGTGCCAGCAGCCAAGCTGGTTGGGGGACGTTGACCGGGGAGCTGTTTTTT
TRBJ2-5 NA TRBV18 NA CASSLYQETQYF TGTGCCAGCTCGCTATACCAAGAGACCCAGTACTTC
TRBJ2-2 NA TRBV4-2 NA CASSQDRGGDNTGELFF TGTGCCAGCAGCCAAGATAGGGGCGGGGACAACACCGGGGAGCTGTTTTTT
TRBJ1-6 NA TRBV6-1 TRBD1 CASSEVETGSYNSPLHF TGTGCCAGCAGTGAAGTGGAGACAGGGTCCTATAATTCACCCCTCCACTTT
TRBJ1-2 NA TRBV30 TRBD1 CAFRTGLYGYTF TGTGCCTTCCGGACAGGTCTCTATGGCTACACCTTC
TRBJ2-5 NA TRBV9 NA CASSVSSGGRETQYF TGTGCCAGCAGCGTATCGTCGGGGGGCCGAGAGACCCAGTACTTC
TRBJ2-1 NA TRBV5-6 NA CASTFLKSQRVGDDEQFF TGTGCCAGCACCTTCTTAAAATCCCAACGGGTAGGGGATGATGAGCAGTTCTTC
TRBJ1-3 NA TRBV19 NA CASYGEGSGNTIYF TGTGCCAGTTACGGGGAGGGCTCTGGAAACACCATATATTTT
TRBJ1-6 NA TRBV9 NA CASSVVAYNSPLHF TGTGCCAGCAGCGTAGTTGCCTATAATTCACCCCTCCACTTT
TRBJ1-1 NA TRBV29-1 NA CSVSPLTAMNTEAFF TGCAGCGTTTCCCCCCTCACGGCCATGAACACTGAAGCTTTCTTT
TRBJ1-4 NA TRBV5-1 NA CASRSGATNEKLFF TGCGCCAGCAGATCAGGGGCAACTAATGAAAAACTGTTTTTT